Presented here are 20 T cell receptor beta chains from one specimen sequenced in a study of EBV T-cell therapy then PD-1 blockade in nasopharyngeal carcinoma. The data were produced by immunoSEQ multiplex PCR, yet TCRdb's version contains in-frame clones alone and is incomplete. The sample has some 20,000 clones; about four fifths are singletons. Treatment in this sample: AdE1-LMPpoly-expanded autologous EBV-specific T-cell therapy followed by anti-PD-1 nivolumab. These TCRs' antigens remain unknown. The material was CD8+ T cells from blood, obtained around day 34 from a patient whose treatment included autologous EBV-specific T cells and nivolumab. The receptor source for this set is a man aged 35 to 55 with nasopharyngeal carcinoma.

DNA of the CDR3: TGTGCCAGCAGTTTGTGGCGTGGACACCAAGAGACCCAGTACTTC. The encoded protein is CASSLWRGHQETQYF. J is TRBJ2-5 and V is TRBV27, with D unclear. Per the germline V gene, CDR1 is MNHEY and CDR2 is SMNVEV (reference sequence). Trimming shortened V by 3 bases and J by 0 bases, and 11 bases separated the two germline ends. This CDR3 is built from 15 residues.

CDR3: CASSLARGYGYTF. The CDR3 DNA reads as TGTGCCAGCAGTTTAGCGAGGGGATATGGCTACACCTTC. This chain uses TRBV6-5 with TRBJ1-2; D is possibly TRBD1 (5 bases). Germline values: CDR1 MNHEY, CDR2 SVGAGI. Trimming left V 4 bases short and J 5 bases short, with 11 bases between. The CDR3 covers 13 residues.

For this clone: At one end the junction does not follow the germline gene, possibly because of a read error. The same CDR3 can be traced to other DNA sequences in this sample. The rearrangement joins TRBV27 to TRBJ2-7, with D perhaps TRBD1 (5 bases). Germline V gives CDR1 MNHEY, CDR2 SMNVEV (reference sequence). The CDR3 spans 14 residues. The CDR3 region is CASSGIDSYYEQYF. DNA for the CDR3: TGTGCCAGCAGCGGCATAGACAGCTACTACGAACAGTACTTC.

The gene calls are TRBV5-1 and TRBJ2-3; TRBD2 matches 14 bases. J gave up 1 base and V 6 bases, and 7 bases lay outside the gene matches. CDR3 length: 17 amino acids. Germline-derived CDR1 and CDR2 are SGHRS and YFSETQ. The CDR3 protein is CASIPGLAGARTDTQYF. The CDR3 bases are TGCGCCAGCATTCCGGGACTAGCGGGGGCCCGCACAGATACGCAGTATTTT.

The chain carries TRBV18 and TRBJ1-1; no definite D call. Germline V gene lookup returns CDR1 KGHSH and CDR2 LQKENI. Between the trimmed V and J ends, which lost 6 bases and 5 bases, there was a span of 19 bases. The CDR3 consists of 15 residues. CDR3 bases: TGTGCCAGCTCTCTCGGGTGGCCCCAGAGGACTGAAGCTTTCTTT. It encodes CASSLGWPQRTEAFF.

The CDR3 DNA follows: TGTGCCACCAGTGAGTCGAGCCTGGGAGGAAACACCATATATTTT. It is translated as CATSESSLGGNTIYF. The rearrangement links TRBV24-1 to TRBJ1-3; D gene unclear. The CDR3 runs to 15 residues. Germline CDR1 is KGHDR and CDR2 is SFDVKD. V was cut by 4 bases and J by 4 bases, with 13 bases left in between.

The V and J genes are TRBV5-4 and TRBJ2-1, with D perhaps matching TRBD2 (5 bases). Germline-derived CDR1 and CDR2 are SGHNT and YYREEE (reference sequence). Trimming cost V 0 bases and J 3 bases, with 7 bases left between them. This CDR3 spans 14 amino acids. The CDR3 loop reads CASSLELGYNEQFF. DNA of the CDR3: TGTGCCAGCAGCTTGGAACTAGGCTACAATGAGCAGTTCTTC.

This chain uses TRBV4-1 with TRBJ2-1; either TRBD1 or TRBD2 may supply D (5 bases each). V lost 1 base, J lost 10 bases, and 11 bases lay in between. The CDR3 covers 13 residues. Germline-derived CDR1 and CDR2 are MGHRA and YSYEKL. CDR3 nucleotide sequence: TGCGCCAGCAGCCAAGTCGGGAAGGGGGAGCAGTTCTTC. This gives the protein CASSQVGKGEQFF.

The chain couples TRBV4-3 to TRBJ1-1, with TRBD1 identical over 7 bases. Per the germline V gene, CDR1 is LGHNA and CDR2 is YSLEER. CDR3 length: 14 residues. V shed 3 bases, J shed 6 bases, and the junction held 7 bases outside the gene matches. CDR3 region: CASSHFTGAPEAFF. The CDR3 bases are TGCGCCAGCAGCCATTTTACAGGGGCGCCTGAAGCTTTCTTT.

This chain joins TRBV24-1 and TRBJ1-2; 7 bases match TRBD1. Germline-derived CDR1 and CDR2 are KGHDR and SFDVKD. V gave up 3 bases and J gave up 2 bases; unmatched junction bases: 5. The CDR3 contains 15 residues. CDR3 residues: CATSDATTGNYGYTF. The CDR3 nucleotides read TGTGCCACCAGTGATGCCACGACAGGGAACTATGGCTACACCTTC.

This clone was recorded only once. The chain uses TRBV5-4 and TRBJ2-1; D is unresolved. The CDR3 is 12 amino acids. Germline CDR1 reads SGHNT; CDR2 reads YYREEE (reference sequence). Trimming stripped 0 bases from V and 9 bases from J, with 7 bases between. CDR3 in DNA: TGTGCCAGCAGCTTGGAGCTAGGTGAGCAGTTCTTC. Its protein product is CASSLELGEQFF.

This chain joins TRBV7-8 and TRBJ1-1, with 10 bases lining up with TRBD1. After removal of 0 bases from V and 6 bases from J, the junction contained 13 bases not matched to a gene. The germline gives CDR1 SGHVS, CDR2 FQNEAQ. The CDR3 is made up of 18 amino acids. CDR3 coding DNA: TGTGCCAGCAGCTTAGCCTATTGGGGGGGACAGGGGTACGCTGAAGCTTTCTTT. Its translation: CASSLAYWGGQGYAEAFF.

The J gene is TRBJ2-1, the V gene TRBV5-1; TRBD2 might be the D (6 bases). There are 16 residues in the CDR3. Trimming took 0 bases from V and 5 from J, leaving 15 bases between them. Germline values: CDR1 SGHRS, CDR2 YFSETQ. The CDR3 nucleotides read TGCGCCAGCAGCTTGGTTTGGGCGGGGCTTAACAATGAGCAGTTCTTC. Encoded protein: CASSLVWAGLNNEQFF.

This clone was seen only once. The rearrangement uses TRBV2 and TRBJ1-6, with 9 bases fitting TRBD1. Germline V gene sequence: CDR1 SNHLY, CDR2 FYNNEI. V was clipped by 7 bases and J by 9 bases; unmatched bases: 13. CDR3 length: 16 residues. CDR3 nucleotides: TGTGCCAGCATGACCCCCGGGACAGGGATAGGTTCACCCCTCCACTTT. Translating gives CASMTPGTGIGSPLHF.

In this sample, this clone turned up a few times. The chain uses TRBV27 and TRBJ1-6; D remains unclear. V lost 5 bases and J 4 bases, leaving 3 bases between the germline ends. The V gene's germline CDR1 is MNHEY and CDR2 SMNVEV (reference sequence). This CDR3 is built from 12 residues. The CDR3 region has the DNA TGTGCCAGCAGTGCTTATAATTCACCCCTCCACTTT. Translation: CASSAYNSPLHF.

The chain combines TRBV15 with TRBJ1-2, with unresolved D. The CDR3 extends over 14 amino acids. The germline gives CDR1 LNHNV, CDR2 YYDKDF (reference sequence). V lost 0 bases to trimming and J lost 5 bases, with 10 bases between them. The DNA for the CDR3 is TGTGCCACCAGCAGAGATTCCGGGGAATATGGCTACACCTTC. This translates into CATSRDSGEYGYTF.

For this clone: Within the sample, other DNA sequences also encode this same CDR3. The chain uses TRBV6-4 and TRBJ2-2, with a possible D match to TRBD1 (5 bases). CDR3 length: 14 residues. Germline-derived CDR1 and CDR2 are MRHNA and SNTAGT. With 2 bases removed from V and 5 bases from J, the gap between germline ends came to 9 bases. The CDR3 sequence: CASSDRGSTGELFF. The CDR3 coding sequence is TGTGCCAGCAGTGACAGGGGATCGACCGGGGAGCTGTTTTTT.

This clone has a handful of counts. The chain couples TRBV9 to TRBJ1-1; tentatively, D is TRBD1 (5 bases). Germline-derived CDR1 and CDR2 are SGDLS and YYNGEE. The V end lost 2 bases, the J end lost 5 bases, and 10 bases lay between the germline ends. This CDR3 is built from 13 residues. The CDR3 sequence is CASSVQGRTEAFF. CDR3 DNA sequence: TGTGCCAGCAGCGTTCAGGGTCGAACTGAAGCTTTCTTT. The entire variable domain, with the rest obtained from reference TRBV9 and TRBJ1-1, is as follows: DSGVTQTPKHLITATGQRVTLRCSPRSGDLSVYWYQQSLDQGLQFLIQYYNGEERAKGNILERFSAQQFPDLHSELNLSSLELGDSALYFCASSVQGRTEAFFGQGTRLTVV.

This rearrangement joins TRBV12-3 or TRBV12-4 to TRBJ2-1; TRBD2 is a possible D gene (5 bases). CDR3 length: 12 amino acids. Trimming removed 6 bases from V and 9 bases from J, with 12 bases in between. The CDR3 bases are TGTGCCAGCAGCTTACTAGTGGGTGAGCAGTTCTTC. This encodes CASSLLVGEQFF.

A remark on this clone: The sample carries other DNA sequences with the same CDR3. V usage is TRBV5-4 and J usage is TRBJ1-1; D is uncertain. Germline-derived CDR1 and CDR2 are SGHNT and YYREEE (reference sequence). The CDR3 runs to 13 residues. The V gene lost 0 bases and the J gene lost 4 bases, with 7 bases spanning the gap. The CDR3 bases are TGTGCCAGCAGCTTGGAGGGATCCACTGAAGCTTTCTTT. Translated: CASSLEGSTEAFF.